The 21 T cell receptor beta chains below all came from one sample that was sequenced in a study of Graves' ophthalmopathy and Graves' hyperthyroidism (dated by TCRdb to 2017 to 2018). The run used an Illumina HiSeq 2000. For repertoire sequencing, TCR beta CDR3 regions were amplified from RNA transcripts. The first round of RT-PCR was done with HTBI primers and the Qiagen OneStep RT-PCR kit, and was followed by a second round of multiplex PCR, then size selection and purification. The public reads were run again by TCRdb, first through fastp at Q25 and then through MiXCR, and only productive beta chains were kept. Entries that share a CDR3 protein sequence are merged under the most common genes and DNA. The sample records 350,000 to 400,000 distinct CDR3 sequences, approximately 15% of which are singletons. Roughly 7% of the sample comes from the top ten. Specimen: peripheral blood. These receptors were taken from a woman younger than 30 with stable Graves' hyperthyroidism. Donor details come from another sample of the same person, matched by shared clones.

Many counts were recorded for this clonotype. The chain has TRBV7-2 and TRBJ1-6; D remains unclear. V lost 1 base and J 7 bases, leaving 8 bases between the germline ends. This CDR3 is 14 amino acids long. Looked up from germline, CDR1 is SGHTA and CDR2 is FQGNSA. The CDR3: CASSLVRINSPLHF. The CDR3 coding sequence is TGTGCCAGCAGCTTAGTCCGGATAAATTCACCCCTCCACTTT.

This clonotype came up many times. V gene TRBV10-3 combines with J gene TRBJ1-2; 10 bases fit TRBD1. V lost 1 base to trimming and J lost 6 bases; unmatched junction nucleotides: 5. CDR1 and CDR2 from the germline V gene are ENHRY and SYGVKD. The CDR3 extends over 15 amino acids. Here the CDR3 reads CAISELPGTGDGYTF. The CDR3, as DNA: TGTGCCATCAGTGAGTTACCGGGGACAGGGGATGGCTACACCTTC.

Many counts were recorded for this clonotype. The rearrangement links TRBV12-3 or TRBV12-4 to TRBJ1-2; D may be TRBD1 (5 bases). The CDR3 contains 14 residues. Trimming left V 2 bases short and J 4 bases short, with 11 bases between. CDR3 bases: TGTGCCAGCAGTTTAAGTCGGGGCTTCTATGGCTACACCTTC. Translation: CASSLSRGFYGYTF.

This clonotype was counted ten times or more. The CDR3 sequence: CATRGNTEAFF. CDR3 DNA: TGTGCCACCCGAGGGAACACTGAAGCTTTCTTT. The V gene is TRBV6-2 or TRBV6-3, the J gene TRBJ1-1, with D uncertain. Deletions cut 10 bases from V and 1 base from J, with 7 bases between. Germline V lookup: CDR1 MNHEY, CDR2 SVGEGT. CDR3 length: 11 amino acids.

In its sample, this clonotype was seen many times. CDR3 sequence: CASNTGPGNGYTF. CDR3 nucleotide sequence: TGTGCCAGTAATACTGGGCCGGGGAATGGCTACACCTTC. This rearrangement joins TRBV19 to TRBJ1-2; D is unresolved. Between the trimmed V and J ends, which lost 7 bases and 6 bases, there was a span of 15 bases. Germline CDR1 is LNHDA and CDR2 is SQIVND (reference sequence). The CDR3 consists of 13 residues.

This clonotype was observed a few times. The chain couples TRBV6-1 to TRBJ2-7, with 16 bases aligning to TRBD2. The CDR3 loop spans 16 amino acids. Trimming removed 6 bases from V and 2 bases from J; junction bases left unmatched: 4. Germline values: CDR1 MNHNS, CDR2 SASEGT. The CDR3 loop is CASSAGTSGGAYEQYF. In DNA form, the CDR3 reads TGTGCCAGCAGCGCAGGGACTAGCGGGGGGGCCTACGAGCAGTACTTC.

The V gene is TRBV6-1, the J gene TRBJ1-2; 7 bases line up with TRBD1. Germline assignment: CDR1 MNHNS and CDR2 SASEGT. The CDR3 has 16 amino acids. The V gene end was trimmed by 5 bases and the J gene end by 0 bases; junction bases not matched to a gene: 9. CDR3: CASSLYPGGPNYGYTF. The DNA of the CDR3 is TGTGCCAGCAGTCTATATCCAGGGGGTCCTAACTATGGCTACACCTTC.

In its sample, this clonotype was seen many times. The rearrangement links TRBV4-1 to TRBJ1-1, with D perhaps matching TRBD1 (5 bases). CDR1 is MGHRA, CDR2 YSYEKL, per germline. The CDR3 runs to 15 residues. V lost 1 base and J 2 bases, leaving 11 bases between the germline ends. The CDR3 reads CASSQGLQENTEAFF. The CDR3 DNA follows: TGCGCCAGCAGCCAAGGTCTACAGGAAAACACTGAAGCTTTCTTT.

In this sample, this clonotype turned up many times. This chain links TRBV6-1 with TRBJ2-5; TRBD2 matches 7 bases. CDR3 length: 16 residues. V was pared by 6 bases and J by 1 base, with 11 bases of the junction left unmatched. Germline CDR1 reads MNHNS; CDR2 reads SASEGT. CDR3 nucleotides: TGTGCCAGCAGCTCTCTACGGGGCGGGGGCCAAGAGACCCAGTACTTC. It yields the protein CASSSLRGGGQETQYF.

V is TRBV6-1 and J is TRBJ2-2, with D perhaps matching TRBD2 (5 bases). Trimming took 1 base from V and 1 from J, leaving 13 bases between them. The CDR3 runs to 17 residues. Germline values: CDR1 MNHNS, CDR2 SASEGT. The CDR3 sequence is CASSEGARAGNTGELFF. For the CDR3, the DNA is TGTGCCAGCAGTGAAGGGGCGAGGGCGGGGAACACCGGGGAGCTGTTTTTT.

This clonotype was found many times. The V and J genes are TRBV19 and TRBJ1-1; D perhaps matches TRBD1 (5 bases). V lost 5 bases to trimming and J lost 1 base, with 20 bases between them. Germline lookup yields CDR1 LNHDA and CDR2 SQIVND (reference sequence). The length of the CDR3 is 17 residues. This chain's CDR3 is CASSVNRLGLKNTEAFF. CDR3 sequence (DNA): TGTGCCAGTAGTGTAAACCGCCTGGGACTGAAGAACACTGAAGCTTTCTTT. Full variable domain (missing parts from reference TRBV19 and TRBJ1-1): DGGITQSPKYLFRKEGQNVTLSCEQNLNHDAMYWYRQDPGQGLRLIYYSQIVNDFQKGDIAEGYSVSREKKESFPLTVTSAQKNPTAFYLCASSVNRLGLKNTEAFFGQGTRLTVV.

There are many counts of this clonotype. The genes are TRBV20-1 and TRBJ1-1; 8 bases agree with TRBD1. CDR3 length equals 15 residues. CDR1 DFQATT and CDR2 SNEGSKA come from the germline V gene (reference sequence). The V segment lost 2 bases and the J segment 3 bases; nucleotides outside the gene matches: 8. This CDR3 reads CSARQWTGMDTEAFF. The CDR3 DNA reads as TGCAGTGCTAGACAATGGACAGGGATGGACACTGAAGCTTTCTTT.

This clonotype was recorded many times. The chain couples TRBV7-9 to TRBJ1-1; unclear D gene. Germline V lookup: CDR1 SEHNR, CDR2 FQNEAQ (reference sequence). V lost 5 bases to trimming and J lost 6 bases, with 13 bases between them. The CDR3 is 13 residues long. CDR3 residues: CASSPGSWAEAFF. In nucleotides, the CDR3 is TGTGCCAGCAGCCCGGGGAGTTGGGCTGAAGCTTTCTTT. Full variable domain (rest looked up from reference TRBV7-9 and TRBJ1-1): DTGVSQNPRHKITKRGQNVTFRCDPISEHNRLYWYRQTLGQGPEFLTYFQNEAQLEKSRLLSDRFSAERPKGSFSTLEIQRTEQGDSAMYLCASSPGSWAEAFFGQGTRLTVV.

The chain is built from TRBV28 and TRBJ1-1, with 7 bases that match TRBD1. The germline gives CDR1 MDHEN, CDR2 SYDVKM. The J segment lost 7 bases and the V segment lost 5 bases, leaving 13 bases of the junction unmatched. The CDR3 is 15 residues long. The CDR3 loop is CASSLRAGDRGEAFF. The CDR3 nucleotides are TGTGCCAGCAGTCTCCGCGCGGGGGACAGAGGTGAAGCTTTCTTT.

The genes are TRBV27 and TRBJ1-1; 7 bases are shared with TRBD1. Germline trimming cut 11 bases from V and 4 bases from J; bases unmatched to any gene: 13. The CDR3 consists of 14 residues. Germline loops: CDR1 MNHEY, CDR2 SMNVEV (reference sequence). The CDR3 DNA reads as TGTGCCTCCGGAGAAGGGGGCGTAGCCACTGAAGCTTTCTTT. Translating gives CASGEGGVATEAFF.

The sample holds many counts of this clonotype. V is TRBV9 and J is TRBJ1-1; D unresolved. The CDR3 is made up of 14 amino acids. V was trimmed by 0 bases and J by 4 bases, leaving 10 bases between them. The germline CDR1 and CDR2 sequences are SGDLS and YYNGEE. The CDR3 DNA reads as TGTGCCAGCAGCGTAGGAAGGGTTGGCACTGAAGCTTTCTTT. Its translation is CASSVGRVGTEAFF. Supplemented by reference TRBV9 and TRBJ1-1, the full variable domain reads DSGVTQTPKHLITATGQRVTLRCSPRSGDLSVYWYQQSLDQGLQFLIQYYNGEERAKGNILERFSAQQFPDLHSELNLSSLELGDSALYFCASSVGRVGTEAFFGQGTRLTVV.

This clonotype has just a few counts. This may stem from a read error, because a much larger clone lies one nucleotide away. V gene TRBV12-3 or TRBV12-4 combines with J gene TRBJ1-1; a possible D gene is TRBD1 (6 bases). The CDR3 is 14 residues long. CDR3 loop: CASSLGQGLAEACF. In DNA, the CDR3 is TGTGCCAGCAGTTTGGGTCAGGGGTTGGCTGAAGCTTGCTTT.

This clonotype was detected ten times or more. The rearrangement joins TRBV6-2 or TRBV6-3 to TRBJ2-5; the D is unclear. Germline lookup yields CDR1 MNHEY and CDR2 SVGEGT. V was pared by 0 bases and J by 1 base, with 24 bases between. There are 20 residues in the CDR3. CDR3 DNA sequence: TGTGCCAGCAGTTACTCGTTGTCCCGGGCCCGACGCTTCGGCCAAGAGACCCAGTACTTC. It codes for CASSYSLSRARRFGQETQYF.

This clonotype appeared many times. The chain couples TRBV2 to TRBJ1-5; D not certain. The CDR3 has 16 residues. V was pared by 3 bases and J by 3 bases, with 15 bases between. Germline-derived CDR1 and CDR2 are SNHLY and FYNNEI. CDR3 bases: TGTGCCAGCAGTGATGGAAAACAGCTTTTCAATCAGCCCCAGCATTTT. It specifies CASSDGKQLFNQPQHF.

This clonotype has ten or more counts. This chain links TRBV6-1 with TRBJ2-2; 8 bases line up with TRBD1. V dropped 5 bases and J dropped 5; count of bases not matched to a gene: 4. Germline CDR1 is MNHNS and CDR2 is SASEGT. The CDR3 is 14 amino acids. In nucleotides, the CDR3 is TGTGCCAGCAGTCGATACAGGGGGACCGGGGAGCTGTTTTTT. Protein product: CASSRYRGTGELFF.

The chain combines TRBV28 with TRBJ1-5, with D tentatively TRBD1 (5 bases). Germline loops: CDR1 MDHEN, CDR2 SYDVKM. V lost 6 bases to trimming and J lost 3 bases, with 21 bases between them. The CDR3 totals 17 residues. CDR3 amino acids: CASSRNWGGRINQPQHF. As DNA, the CDR3 is TGTGCCAGCAGCAGGAATTGGGGGGGAAGAATCAATCAGCCCCAGCATTTT.